The clone carrying this T cell receptor beta chain showed up just a few times. Its antigen remains unknown. The sample belongs to a study of T cells in Graves' hyperthyroidism and ophthalmopathy. Study overall: The initial diagnosis was the point when peripheral blood was collected, ahead of any treatment. The study's findings and limits: Stable hyperthyroidism and ophthalmopathy were separated using 13 V-J signatures. The blood repertoire included most of the expanded thyroid clonotypes above 0.001.

Used for diagnoses were clinical symptoms, serum thyroxine and TRAb, thyroid ultrasound and orbital computed tomography. Using RNA transcripts as the source, TCR beta CDR3 regions were amplified. Initially, a first-round RT-PCR of the TCR CDR3 employed the HTBI primer set. TCRdb analysed the multiplex PCR reads with MiXCR anew, one entry per CDR3 protein. Of some 530,000 distinct CDR3 sequences listed, about 20% were seen once; the top ten hold under 55%. CDR1 and CDR2 (germline): SGHRS, YFSETQ. The CDR3 is 15 amino acids. V gave up 4 bases and J gave up 1 base, with 13 bases separating them. The source material was blood. This sequence joins TRBV5-1 and TRBJ2-3; D tentatively reads TRBD1 or TRBD2 (5 bases each). This clonotype originated in a woman aged 70-85 years with Graves' ophthalmopathy. The DNA of the CDR3 is TGCGCCAGCAGCCGCCTCGGGGCCGGCACAGATACGCAGTATTTT. It encodes CASSRLGAGTDTQYF.